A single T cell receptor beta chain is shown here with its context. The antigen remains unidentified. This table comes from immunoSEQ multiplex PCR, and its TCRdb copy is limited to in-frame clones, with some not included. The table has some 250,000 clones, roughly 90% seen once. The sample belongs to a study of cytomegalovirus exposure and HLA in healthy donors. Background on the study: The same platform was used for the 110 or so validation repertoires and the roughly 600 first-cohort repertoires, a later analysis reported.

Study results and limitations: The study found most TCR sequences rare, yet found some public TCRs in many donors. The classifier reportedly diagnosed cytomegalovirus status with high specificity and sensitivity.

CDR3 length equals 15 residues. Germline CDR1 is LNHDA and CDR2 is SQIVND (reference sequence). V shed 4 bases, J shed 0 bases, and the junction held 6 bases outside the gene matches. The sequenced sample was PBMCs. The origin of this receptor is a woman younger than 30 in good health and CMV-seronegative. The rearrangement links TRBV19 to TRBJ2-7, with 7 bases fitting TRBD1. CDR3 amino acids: CASSNRDSSSYEQYF. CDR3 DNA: TGTGCCAGTAGTAACCGGGACAGTAGCTCCTACGAGCAGTACTTC.